The clone carrying this TCR beta chain was found once. The antigen is undetermined. Chemo-refractory metastatic non-small-cell lung cancer patients underwent focal radiation alongside CTLA-4 blockade with ipilimumab. This table comes from immunoSEQ multiplex PCR, and its TCRdb copy is limited to in-frame clones, with some not included. The table records 35,000 to 50,000 clones, 70% to 75% of them present only once. The data belong to a study of radiotherapy plus CTLA-4 blockade in lung cancer. Study-level findings and limits: Blood saw expansion of tumor-derived TCR clones after radiotherapy plus ipilimumab. Early blood T cell clone dynamics reportedly forecast response best, with interferon-beta.

Germline V CDR1 and CDR2: MNHNS, SASEGT. The CDR3 has 19 residues. The trim removed 2 bases at V and 0 bases at J, leaving 10 bases unmatched. This TCR was sampled from a human donor with non-small cell lung cancer who had a complete response to radiotherapy plus ipilimumab. Sequencing used peripheral blood, obtained from a patient treated with radiotherapy plus ipilimumab. This chain joins TRBV6-1 and TRBJ2-1, with TRBD1 matching over 10 bases. The CDR3 loop reads CASSERDRGVISSYNEQFF. As DNA, the CDR3 is TGTGCCAGCAGTGAAAGGGACAGGGGCGTCATTAGCTCCTACAATGAGCAGTTCTTC.